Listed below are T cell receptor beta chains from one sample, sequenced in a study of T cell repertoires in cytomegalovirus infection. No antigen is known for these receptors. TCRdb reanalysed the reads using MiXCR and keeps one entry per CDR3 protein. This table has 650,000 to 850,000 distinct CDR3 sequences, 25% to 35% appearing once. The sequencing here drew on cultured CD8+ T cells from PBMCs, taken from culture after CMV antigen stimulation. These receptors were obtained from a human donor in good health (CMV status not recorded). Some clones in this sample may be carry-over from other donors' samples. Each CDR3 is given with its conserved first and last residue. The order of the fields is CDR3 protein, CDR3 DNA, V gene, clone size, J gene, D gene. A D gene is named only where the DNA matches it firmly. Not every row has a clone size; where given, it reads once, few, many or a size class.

CDR3: CATSRELNRGANTEAFF
DNA: TGTGCCACCAGCAGGGAACTAAACAGGGGGGCGAACACTGAAGCTTTCTTT
V: TRBV15
size: few
J: TRBJ1-1
D: TRBD1

CDR3: CASSQQGTYEQYF
DNA: TGTGCCAGCAGCCAACAGGGAACCTACGAGCAGTACTTC
V: TRBV27
size: NA
J: TRBJ2-7
D: NA

CDR3: CASSQGDTRRETQYF
DNA: TGCGCCAGCAGCCAAGGGGACACCCGGAGGGAGACCCAGTACTTC
V: TRBV4-1
size: few
J: TRBJ2-5
D: NA

CDR3: CATSRDYVVIRAEAFF
DNA: TGTGCCACCAGCAGAGATTACGTGGTTATTCGTGCTGAAGCTTTCTTT
V: TRBV15
size: NA
J: TRBJ1-1
D: NA

CDR3: CASSLEAGSRYNEQFF
DNA: TGTGCCAGCAGCTTGGAAGCCGGATCACGATACAATGAGCAGTTCTTC
V: TRBV5-6
size: NA
J: TRBJ2-1
D: NA

CDR3: CASSQDFQSLYGYTF
DNA: TGTGCCAGCAGCCAAGATTTCCAGTCCCTCTATGGCTACACCTTC
V: TRBV4-2
size: many
J: TRBJ1-2
D: NA

CDR3: CASRLSWGGAKNIQYF
DNA: TGTGCCAGTAGACTATCGTGGGGGGGAGCCAAAAACATTCAGTACTTC
V: TRBV19
size: few
J: TRBJ2-4
D: TRBD2

CDR3: CASSTGNLTGTVDYGYTF
DNA: TGTGCCAGCAGTACCGGCAACCTAACCGGGACAGTCGACTATGGCTACACCTTC
V: TRBV6-2/TRBV6-3
size: NA
J: TRBJ1-2
D: TRBD1

CDR3: CASSSERAQYF
DNA: TGTGCCAGCAGCTCCGAGAGGGCCCAGTACTTC
V: TRBV7-6
size: NA
J: TRBJ2-5
D: NA

CDR3: CASTLGQSYEQYF
DNA: TGTGCCAGCACCCTAGGACAGTCCTACGAGCAGTACTTC
V: TRBV2
size: NA
J: TRBJ2-7
D: NA

CDR3: CASSLSQDTEAFF
DNA: TGTGCCAGCAGCTTATCTCAGGACACTGAAGCTTTCTTT
V: TRBV7-6
size: few
J: TRBJ1-1
D: NA

CDR3: CASQGGANVLTF
DNA: TGTGCCTCACAGGGGGGGGCCAACGTCCTGACTTTC
V: TRBV19
size: few
J: TRBJ2-6
D: TRBD1

CDR3: CAAALAGDQETQYF
DNA: TGTGCCGCGGCCCTAGCGGGGGACCAAGAGACCCAGTACTTC
V: TRBV5-4
size: once
J: TRBJ2-5
D: TRBD2

CDR3: CASSHPRLRLGTEAFF
DNA: TGTGCCAGCAGTCACCCACGGTTAAGGCTGGGCACTGAAGCTTTCTTT
V: TRBV27
size: NA
J: TRBJ1-1
D: NA

CDR3: CASSQRDYNSPLHF
DNA: TGTGCCAGCAGCCAACGGGATTATAATTCACCCCTCCACTTT
V: TRBV14
size: NA
J: TRBJ1-6
D: NA

CDR3: CASSDAPAGTYNEQFF
DNA: TGTGCCAGCAGTGACGCCCCAGCGGGGACCTACAATGAGCAGTTCTTC
V: TRBV6-4
size: few
J: TRBJ2-1
D: TRBD2

CDR3: CASTTGGYGYTF
DNA: TGTGCCAGTACCACAGGGGGCTATGGCTACACCTTC
V: TRBV19
size: few
J: TRBJ1-2
D: TRBD1

CDR3: CASGLKGQLF
DNA: TGTGCTAGTGGTTTGAAGGGACAGCTCTTC
V: TRBV12-5
size: few
J: TRBJ1-2
D: TRBD1

CDR3: CATSRGRGLDEKLFF
DNA: TGTGCCACCAGCAGGGGCAGGGGGCTGGATGAAAAACTGTTTTTT
V: TRBV15
size: NA
J: TRBJ1-4
D: TRBD1

CDR3: CASSIRTLGDTGELFF
DNA: TGTGCCAGCAGCATCCGGACCCTAGGAGACACCGGGGAGCTGTTTTTT
V: TRBV11-2
size: few
J: TRBJ2-2
D: NA

CDR3: CASGVQGADTEAFF
DNA: TGTGCCAGCGGTGTACAGGGGGCGGACACTGAAGCTTTCTTT
V: TRBV7-9
size: NA
J: TRBJ1-1
D: TRBD1

CDR3: CASSNGRGYTEAFF
DNA: TGTGCCAGCAGCAACGGACGGGGGTACACTGAAGCTTTCTTT
V: TRBV7-6
size: few
J: TRBJ1-1
D: NA

CDR3: CASSLEERGVRTDTQYF
DNA: TGTGCCAGCAGTTTAGAGGAGCGGGGGGTTCGAACAGATACGCAGTATTTT
V: TRBV28
size: few
J: TRBJ2-3
D: TRBD2

CDR3: CATVEAYTEAFF
DNA: TGTGCCACCGTAGAGGCGTATACTGAAGCTTTCTTT
V: TRBV6-1
size: few
J: TRBJ1-1
D: NA

CDR3: CASSLDYGNTIYF
DNA: TGTGCCAGCAGTTTGGATTATGGAAACACCATATATTTT
V: TRBV6-5
size: NA
J: TRBJ1-3
D: NA

CDR3: CASSPLDRGPYNEQFF
DNA: TGTGCCAGCAGCCCCCTAGACAGGGGGCCCTACAATGAGCAGTTCTTC
V: TRBV7-4
size: NA
J: TRBJ2-1
D: TRBD1

CDR3: CASSPADRYYGYIF
DNA: TGTGCCAGCAGCCCGGCAGACAGATACTATGGCTACATCTTC
V: TRBV5-6
size: NA
J: TRBJ1-2
D: NA

CDR3: CASRPGTANYEQYF
DNA: TGTGCCAGCAGACCCGGGACAGCGAACTACGAGCAGTACTTC
V: TRBV27
size: NA
J: TRBJ2-7
D: TRBD1

CDR3: CASSLYMDTEAFF
DNA: TGTGCCAGCAGTTTATATATGGACACTGAAGCTTTCTTT
V: TRBV27
size: NA
J: TRBJ1-1
D: NA

CDR3: CASSPLTGVTTEAFF
DNA: TGTGCCAGCAGTCCCCTGACAGGGGTCACCACTGAAGCTTTCTTT
V: TRBV7-9
size: few
J: TRBJ1-1
D: TRBD1

CDR3: CASFGGEGTEAFF
DNA: TGTGCCAGCTTTGGGGGTGAAGGGACTGAAGCTTTCTTT
V: TRBV5-5
size: NA
J: TRBJ1-1
D: NA

CDR3: CASSLNRGNYGYTF
DNA: TGTGCCAGCAGTTTAAACAGGGGGAACTATGGCTACACCTTC
V: TRBV28
size: few
J: TRBJ1-2
D: TRBD1

CDR3: CASSPGTSGGADEQYF
DNA: TGCGCCAGCAGCCCCGGGACTAGCGGGGGGGCCGACGAGCAGTACTTC
V: TRBV5-1
size: NA
J: TRBJ2-7
D: TRBD2